Listed below are T cell receptor beta chains from one sample, sequenced in a study of cytomegalovirus exposure and HLA in healthy donors. Clones were sequenced by immunoSEQ multiplex PCR, and TCRdb holds only the in-frame ones, with some missing. The sample consists of 80,000 to 100,000 clones, roughly 87% of them appearing once. Sequenced input: PBMCs. Every receptor here comes from a man aged 18 to 29 in good health and CMV-seropositive. The CDR3 runs from the conserved cysteine through the conserved F or W. The D gene is left open where the match is weak. The size field is filled for only some rows; it gives once, few, many or a size class.

CDR3aa: CASSERTGTYEQYF
CDR3nt: TGCGCCAGCAGCGAACGGACAGGGACCTACGAGCAGTACTTC
d_gene: TRBD1
abundance: NA
v_gene: TRBV5-1
len: 14
j_gene: TRBJ2-7

CDR3aa: CASSLVREYDEQYF
CDR3nt: TGTGCCAGCAGTTTAGTGCGGGAGTACGACGAGCAGTACTTC
d_gene: TRBD2
abundance: NA
v_gene: TRBV28
len: 14
j_gene: TRBJ2-7

CDR3aa: CASSLGHKPNTGELFF
CDR3nt: TGTGCCAGCAGCTTAGGTCACAAACCGAACACCGGGGAGCTGTTTTTT
d_gene: NA
abundance: NA
v_gene: TRBV7-6
len: 16
j_gene: TRBJ2-2

CDR3aa: CASSVWSSGGTYNEQFF
CDR3nt: TGTGCCAGCAGCGTATGGTCTAGCGGGGGGACATACAATGAGCAGTTCTTC
d_gene: TRBD2
abundance: NA
v_gene: TRBV9
len: 17
j_gene: TRBJ2-1

CDR3aa: CASSLEVSGYGYTF
CDR3nt: TGTGCCAGCAGCTTAGAGGTGTCAGGCTATGGCTACACCTTC
d_gene: NA
abundance: NA
v_gene: TRBV7-6
len: 14
j_gene: TRBJ1-2

CDR3aa: CASSGLAGGQETQYF
CDR3nt: TGTGCCAGCAGTGGACTAGCGGGGGGGCAAGAGACCCAGTACTTC
d_gene: TRBD2
abundance: few
v_gene: TRBV6-5
len: 15
j_gene: TRBJ2-5

CDR3aa: CASSPSPGTGAEQFF
CDR3nt: TGTGCCAGCAGTCCAAGTCCCGGGACAGGGGCCGAGCAGTTCTTC
d_gene: TRBD1
abundance: many
v_gene: TRBV6-1
len: 15
j_gene: TRBJ2-1

CDR3aa: CASIISSYSNQPQHF
CDR3nt: TGTGCCAGTATAATATCGAGTTATAGCAATCAGCCCCAGCATTTT
d_gene: NA
abundance: many
v_gene: TRBV19
len: 15
j_gene: TRBJ1-5

CDR3aa: CASSESQGLNTEAFF
CDR3nt: TGTGCCAGCAGCGAATCGCAGGGTTTGAACACTGAAGCTTTCTTT
d_gene: NA
abundance: NA
v_gene: TRBV7-9
len: 15
j_gene: TRBJ1-1

CDR3aa: CASSLLAGVAYEQYF
CDR3nt: TGTGCCAGCAGCTTGCTAGCGGGAGTCGCCTACGAGCAGTACTTC
d_gene: TRBD2
abundance: NA
v_gene: TRBV7-2
len: 15
j_gene: TRBJ2-7

CDR3aa: CATKYSSGANVLTF
CDR3nt: TGTGCCACCAAGTACAGCTCTGGGGCCAACGTCCTGACTTTC
d_gene: NA
abundance: NA
v_gene: TRBV15
len: 14
j_gene: TRBJ2-6

CDR3aa: CASSQIQGAGGYTF
CDR3nt: TGCGCCAGCAGCCAAATACAGGGGGCGGGGGGCTACACCTTC
d_gene: TRBD1
abundance: NA
v_gene: TRBV4-3
len: 14
j_gene: TRBJ1-2

CDR3aa: CASGTLAGSTDTQYF
CDR3nt: TGTGCTAGTGGTACACTAGCGGGGAGCACAGATACGCAGTATTTT
d_gene: TRBD2
abundance: NA
v_gene: TRBV12-5
len: 15
j_gene: TRBJ2-3

CDR3aa: CSAGTGDGKLFF
CDR3nt: TGCAGCGCCGGGACAGGGGACGGAAAACTGTTTTTT
d_gene: TRBD1
abundance: NA
v_gene: TRBV29-1
len: 12
j_gene: TRBJ1-4

CDR3aa: CASSLNPGVGELFF
CDR3nt: TGTGCCAGCAGCTTAAACCCGGGGGTCGGGGAGCTGTTTTTT
d_gene: NA
abundance: NA
v_gene: TRBV5-6
len: 14
j_gene: TRBJ2-2

CDR3aa: CASSKRTSIGEAETQYF
CDR3nt: TGTGCCAGCAGCAAACGGACTAGCATAGGGGAAGCGGAGACCCAGTACTTC
d_gene: TRBD2
abundance: NA
v_gene: TRBV7-2
len: 17
j_gene: TRBJ2-5

CDR3aa: CASSSLARAYNEQFF
CDR3nt: TGTGCCAGCAGCTCCCTAGCGAGGGCGTACAATGAGCAGTTCTTC
d_gene: NA
abundance: NA
v_gene: TRBV7-3
len: 15
j_gene: TRBJ2-1

CDR3aa: CASSAGTDNLYEQYF
CDR3nt: TGTGCCAGCAGTGCTGGGACAGACAACCTCTACGAGCAGTACTTC
d_gene: TRBD1
abundance: once
v_gene: TRBV6-1
len: 15
j_gene: TRBJ2-7

CDR3aa: CASSVGGGSYNEQFF
CDR3nt: TGTGCCAGCAGCGTAGGAGGGGGCTCCTACAATGAGCAGTTCTTC
d_gene: NA
abundance: NA
v_gene: TRBV9
len: 15
j_gene: TRBJ2-1

CDR3aa: CATSRGQGRSNEKLFF
CDR3nt: TGTGCCACCAGCAGAGGTCAGGGGCGGTCTAATGAAAAACTGTTTTTT
d_gene: NA
abundance: once
v_gene: TRBV15
len: 16
j_gene: TRBJ1-4

CDR3aa: CASTKESHTGELFF
CDR3nt: TGTGCCAGCACCAAGGAGTCTCACACCGGGGAGCTGTTTTTT
d_gene: NA
abundance: NA
v_gene: TRBV2
len: 14
j_gene: TRBJ2-2

CDR3aa: CASSSETGQWDEQYF
CDR3nt: TGTGCCAGCAGCTCCGAGACGGGACAGTGGGACGAGCAGTACTTC
d_gene: TRBD1
abundance: NA
v_gene: TRBV7-3
len: 15
j_gene: TRBJ2-7

CDR3aa: CAISESGMTYEQYF
CDR3nt: TGTGCCATCAGTGAGTCCGGTATGACCTACGAGCAGTACTTC
d_gene: NA
abundance: NA
v_gene: TRBV10-3
len: 14
j_gene: TRBJ2-7

CDR3aa: CASSLISGPSPDTQYF
CDR3nt: TGTGCCAGCAGCTTAATATCGGGTCCCTCCCCGGATACGCAGTATTTT
d_gene: NA
abundance: NA
v_gene: TRBV11-2
len: 16
j_gene: TRBJ2-3

CDR3aa: CASSTRTGRGETQYF
CDR3nt: TGTGCCAGCAGCACCCGGACAGGGCGTGGGGAGACCCAGTACTTC
d_gene: TRBD1
abundance: NA
v_gene: TRBV7-9
len: 15
j_gene: TRBJ2-5

CDR3aa: CASSLPHGQETQYF
CDR3nt: TGTGCCAGCAGCTTACCCCACGGTCAAGAGACCCAGTACTTC
d_gene: NA
abundance: NA
v_gene: TRBV11-3
len: 14
j_gene: TRBJ2-5

CDR3aa: CASSIRQGISYNEQFF
CDR3nt: TGTGCCAGTAGTATTAGACAGGGGATCTCCTACAATGAGCAGTTCTTC
d_gene: TRBD1
abundance: once
v_gene: TRBV19
len: 16
j_gene: TRBJ2-1

CDR3aa: CASSLGTGLPEAFF
CDR3nt: TGCGCCAGCAGCTTGGGGACAGGCCTCCCTGAAGCTTTCTTT
d_gene: TRBD1
abundance: NA
v_gene: TRBV5-1
len: 14
j_gene: TRBJ1-1

CDR3aa: CASSLVPGETQYF
CDR3nt: TGTGCCAGCAGCTTGGTTCCGGGGGAGACCCAGTACTTC
d_gene: NA
abundance: NA
v_gene: TRBV5-5
len: 13
j_gene: TRBJ2-5

CDR3aa: CASSFSDTNEKLFF
CDR3nt: TGCGCCAGCAGCTTTTCAGATACTAATGAAAAACTGTTTTTT
d_gene: NA
abundance: NA
v_gene: TRBV5-1
len: 14
j_gene: TRBJ1-4